The 16 T cell receptor beta chains presented below share a single source sample, sequenced in a study of post-analysis software for immune sequencing data. These receptors have no identified antigens. Broader study findings: The study found TRBV5-6, TRBV5-1 and TRBV20-1 among about five TRBV segments more frequent in patients than controls.

The authors incorporated unique molecular identifiers into the TCR beta cDNA libraries. TCRdb re-called the PCR reads with MiXCR, one entry per CDR3 protein. The table lists roughly 400,000 distinct CDR3 sequences, about 40% of them singletons, with approximately 7.7% in the top ten. The specimen sequenced was blood. The receptors here all came from a girl aged 2 to 10 with multiple sclerosis.

Remarks on this clonotype: Germline is not matched at one junction end, which may reflect a read error. V and J are TRBV20-1 and TRBJ2-1; TRBD2 aligns across 7 bases. Per germline, CDR1 DFQATT and CDR2 SNEGSKA (reference sequence). The CDR3 has 11 residues. CDR3 in DNA: TGCAGTGCCCGGGAGGTAAATGAGCAGGTCTTC. Its protein product is CSAREVNEQVF.

This chain connects TRBV10-3 to TRBJ2-7, with TRBD1 as a possible D gene (5 bases). Germline-derived CDR1 and CDR2 are ENHRY and SYGVKD. Trimming removed 3 bases from V and 2 bases from J, with 11 bases in between. There are 14 residues in the CDR3. For the CDR3, the DNA is TGTGCCATCAGTGACTGGCAGGGAACCTACGAGCAGTACTTC. This gives the protein CAISDWQGTYEQYF.

This clonotype was detected only a few times. The V call is TRBV28, the J call TRBJ2-2; no clear D gene. With 6 bases removed from V and 1 base from J, the gap between germline ends came to 15 bases. The CDR3 runs 16 residues. Germline V lookup: CDR1 MDHEN, CDR2 SYDVKM. The CDR3, as DNA: TGTGCCAGCAGCAATCCGTATCCTAAGAACACCGGGGAGCTGTTTTTT. Its protein product is CASSNPYPKNTGELFF.

The chain is built from TRBV7-2 and TRBJ2-1; 13 bases align to TRBD2. The CDR3 is made up of 16 amino acids. After removal of 4 bases from V and 6 bases from J, the junction contained 6 bases not matched to a gene. Germline CDR1 and CDR2: SGHTA and FQGNSA. Here the CDR3 reads CASSWEGTSGANEQFF. CDR3 DNA: TGTGCCAGCAGCTGGGAGGGGACTAGCGGGGCCAATGAGCAGTTCTTC.

The chain has TRBV5-1 and TRBJ2-7; 7 bases align to TRBD2. The CDR3 is 14 amino acids. Germline V gene data show CDR1 as SGHRS and CDR2 as YFSETQ. V shed 0 bases, J shed 7 bases, and the junction held 7 bases outside the gene matches. The CDR3 here is CASSLGGRDSEQYF. CDR3 sequence (DNA): TGCGCCAGCAGCTTGGGAGGGAGGGATAGTGAGCAGTACTTC.

The V call is TRBV18, the J call TRBJ2-7; either TRBD1 or TRBD2 may fit D (7 bases each). Trimming left V 4 bases short and J 6 bases short, with 13 bases between. This CDR3 comprises 13 residues. Germline CDR1 and CDR2: KGHSH and LQKENI. CDR3: CASSHDREGEQYF. CDR3 DNA: TGTGCCAGCTCACATGACAGGGAGGGCGAGCAGTACTTC.

The chain recombines TRBV6-2 or TRBV6-3 with TRBJ1-5, with 9 nucleotides matching TRBD1. From germline, CDR1 is MNHEY and CDR2 SVGEGT. The CDR3 covers 19 residues. Trimming cost V 10 bases and J 2 bases; bases outside gene matches: 21. The CDR3, as DNA: TGTGCCACCTACCCAGAACCGTACAGGGGGCAAAGTGGCAATCAGCCCCAGCATTTT. It translates to CATYPEPYRGQSGNQPQHF.

This clonotype appeared a few times. J is TRBJ2-7 and V is TRBV2; 7 nucleotides align to TRBD1. CDR1 and CDR2 from the germline V gene are SNHLY and FYNNEI. The CDR3 contains 14 residues. The ends lost 6 bases at V and 4 bases at J; junction bases unmatched: 9. The CDR3 DNA sequence: TGTGCCAGCAGATACCAGGGGGTTCAATACGAGCAGTACTTC. It specifies CASRYQGVQYEQYF.

The gene calls are TRBV12-3 or TRBV12-4 and TRBJ1-2; 10 nucleotides line up with TRBD1. The junction had 11 bases not matched to a gene; V was cut back by 6 bases and J by 7 bases. The CDR3 loop spans 15 amino acids. The CDR3, as DNA: TGTGCCAGCAGCATCCGGGACAGGGGTACAGCTGGCTACACCTTC. Its translation: CASSIRDRGTAGYTF.

This clonotype was detected a few times. The chain links TRBV20-1 to TRBJ2-7; D call uncertain. Germline CDR1 and CDR2: DFQATT and SNEGSKA (reference sequence). V was clipped by 1 base and J by 0 bases, with 10 bases between them. The length of the CDR3 is 14 residues. The CDR3 region is CSARVIQSSYEQYF. CDR3 in DNA: TGCAGTGCTAGAGTCATTCAAAGCTCCTACGAGCAGTACTTC.

The sample holds a few counts of this clonotype. This chain connects TRBV12-3 or TRBV12-4 to TRBJ2-1, with D tentatively TRBD2 (5 bases). Trimming cost V 0 bases and J 6 bases, with 6 bases left between them. This CDR3 is 13 amino acids long. The CDR3 coding sequence is TGTGCCAGCAGTTTAGCGACTACCAATGAGCAGTTCTTC. Residues: CASSLATTNEQFF.

This clonotype was detected once. V is TRBV27 and J is TRBJ1-4; D unclear. The CDR3 sequence is 13 residues long. The germline V gene has CDR1 MNHEY and CDR2 SMNVEV (reference sequence). Between the trimmed V and J ends, which lost 5 bases and 7 bases, there was a span of 11 bases. In nucleotides, the CDR3 is TGTGCCAGCAGTGGGTTGTGGGGTGAAAAACTGTTTTTT. Its translation: CASSGLWGEKLFF.

V is TRBV14 and J is TRBJ2-5, with D possibly matching TRBD1 (6 bases). Judging by the DNA end, TRBJ2-7 fits better; the J call may be wrong. This CDR3 spans 18 amino acids. Germline-derived CDR1 and CDR2 are SGHDN and FVKESK. The CDR3 here is CASSRQTGANLGVDEQYF. The CDR3 region has the DNA TGTGCCAGCAGCCGACAGACAGGAGCCAACTTGGGAGTAGACGAGCAGTACTTC.

This clonotype occurred a few times. V gene TRBV5-1 combines with J gene TRBJ1-1; 7 bases agree with TRBD1. The CDR3 runs to 15 residues. The V and J ends lost 1 base and 5 bases, in that order; junction bases with no gene match: 8. Germline lookup yields CDR1 SGHRS and CDR2 YFSETQ. In DNA, the CDR3 is TGCGCCAGCAGCTTGACAGGGGAAGTGGGGACTGAAGCTTTCTTT. It specifies CASSLTGEVGTEAFF.

The gene calls are TRBV7-9 and TRBJ2-5, with 10 bases aligning to TRBD1. The DNA end lines up better with TRBJ2-7; the J call may be wrong. This CDR3 comprises 15 residues. Germline V gene lookup returns CDR1 SEHNR and CDR2 FQNEAQ (reference sequence). The CDR3 spells CASSLVFGTGDEQYF. CDR3 DNA sequence: TGTGCCAGCAGCTTAGTTTTTGGGACAGGGGACGAGCAGTACTTC.

There are a few counts of this clonotype. The chain has TRBV15 and TRBJ2-5; a weak D match, TRBD1 (6 bases). There are 15 residues in the CDR3. V was cut by 0 bases and J by 2 bases, with 10 bases left in between. Per germline, CDR1 LNHNV and CDR2 YYDKDF (reference sequence). The CDR3: CATSRERQEQETQYF. The DNA for the CDR3 is TGTGCCACCAGCAGAGAAAGACAGGAGCAAGAGACCCAGTACTTC.